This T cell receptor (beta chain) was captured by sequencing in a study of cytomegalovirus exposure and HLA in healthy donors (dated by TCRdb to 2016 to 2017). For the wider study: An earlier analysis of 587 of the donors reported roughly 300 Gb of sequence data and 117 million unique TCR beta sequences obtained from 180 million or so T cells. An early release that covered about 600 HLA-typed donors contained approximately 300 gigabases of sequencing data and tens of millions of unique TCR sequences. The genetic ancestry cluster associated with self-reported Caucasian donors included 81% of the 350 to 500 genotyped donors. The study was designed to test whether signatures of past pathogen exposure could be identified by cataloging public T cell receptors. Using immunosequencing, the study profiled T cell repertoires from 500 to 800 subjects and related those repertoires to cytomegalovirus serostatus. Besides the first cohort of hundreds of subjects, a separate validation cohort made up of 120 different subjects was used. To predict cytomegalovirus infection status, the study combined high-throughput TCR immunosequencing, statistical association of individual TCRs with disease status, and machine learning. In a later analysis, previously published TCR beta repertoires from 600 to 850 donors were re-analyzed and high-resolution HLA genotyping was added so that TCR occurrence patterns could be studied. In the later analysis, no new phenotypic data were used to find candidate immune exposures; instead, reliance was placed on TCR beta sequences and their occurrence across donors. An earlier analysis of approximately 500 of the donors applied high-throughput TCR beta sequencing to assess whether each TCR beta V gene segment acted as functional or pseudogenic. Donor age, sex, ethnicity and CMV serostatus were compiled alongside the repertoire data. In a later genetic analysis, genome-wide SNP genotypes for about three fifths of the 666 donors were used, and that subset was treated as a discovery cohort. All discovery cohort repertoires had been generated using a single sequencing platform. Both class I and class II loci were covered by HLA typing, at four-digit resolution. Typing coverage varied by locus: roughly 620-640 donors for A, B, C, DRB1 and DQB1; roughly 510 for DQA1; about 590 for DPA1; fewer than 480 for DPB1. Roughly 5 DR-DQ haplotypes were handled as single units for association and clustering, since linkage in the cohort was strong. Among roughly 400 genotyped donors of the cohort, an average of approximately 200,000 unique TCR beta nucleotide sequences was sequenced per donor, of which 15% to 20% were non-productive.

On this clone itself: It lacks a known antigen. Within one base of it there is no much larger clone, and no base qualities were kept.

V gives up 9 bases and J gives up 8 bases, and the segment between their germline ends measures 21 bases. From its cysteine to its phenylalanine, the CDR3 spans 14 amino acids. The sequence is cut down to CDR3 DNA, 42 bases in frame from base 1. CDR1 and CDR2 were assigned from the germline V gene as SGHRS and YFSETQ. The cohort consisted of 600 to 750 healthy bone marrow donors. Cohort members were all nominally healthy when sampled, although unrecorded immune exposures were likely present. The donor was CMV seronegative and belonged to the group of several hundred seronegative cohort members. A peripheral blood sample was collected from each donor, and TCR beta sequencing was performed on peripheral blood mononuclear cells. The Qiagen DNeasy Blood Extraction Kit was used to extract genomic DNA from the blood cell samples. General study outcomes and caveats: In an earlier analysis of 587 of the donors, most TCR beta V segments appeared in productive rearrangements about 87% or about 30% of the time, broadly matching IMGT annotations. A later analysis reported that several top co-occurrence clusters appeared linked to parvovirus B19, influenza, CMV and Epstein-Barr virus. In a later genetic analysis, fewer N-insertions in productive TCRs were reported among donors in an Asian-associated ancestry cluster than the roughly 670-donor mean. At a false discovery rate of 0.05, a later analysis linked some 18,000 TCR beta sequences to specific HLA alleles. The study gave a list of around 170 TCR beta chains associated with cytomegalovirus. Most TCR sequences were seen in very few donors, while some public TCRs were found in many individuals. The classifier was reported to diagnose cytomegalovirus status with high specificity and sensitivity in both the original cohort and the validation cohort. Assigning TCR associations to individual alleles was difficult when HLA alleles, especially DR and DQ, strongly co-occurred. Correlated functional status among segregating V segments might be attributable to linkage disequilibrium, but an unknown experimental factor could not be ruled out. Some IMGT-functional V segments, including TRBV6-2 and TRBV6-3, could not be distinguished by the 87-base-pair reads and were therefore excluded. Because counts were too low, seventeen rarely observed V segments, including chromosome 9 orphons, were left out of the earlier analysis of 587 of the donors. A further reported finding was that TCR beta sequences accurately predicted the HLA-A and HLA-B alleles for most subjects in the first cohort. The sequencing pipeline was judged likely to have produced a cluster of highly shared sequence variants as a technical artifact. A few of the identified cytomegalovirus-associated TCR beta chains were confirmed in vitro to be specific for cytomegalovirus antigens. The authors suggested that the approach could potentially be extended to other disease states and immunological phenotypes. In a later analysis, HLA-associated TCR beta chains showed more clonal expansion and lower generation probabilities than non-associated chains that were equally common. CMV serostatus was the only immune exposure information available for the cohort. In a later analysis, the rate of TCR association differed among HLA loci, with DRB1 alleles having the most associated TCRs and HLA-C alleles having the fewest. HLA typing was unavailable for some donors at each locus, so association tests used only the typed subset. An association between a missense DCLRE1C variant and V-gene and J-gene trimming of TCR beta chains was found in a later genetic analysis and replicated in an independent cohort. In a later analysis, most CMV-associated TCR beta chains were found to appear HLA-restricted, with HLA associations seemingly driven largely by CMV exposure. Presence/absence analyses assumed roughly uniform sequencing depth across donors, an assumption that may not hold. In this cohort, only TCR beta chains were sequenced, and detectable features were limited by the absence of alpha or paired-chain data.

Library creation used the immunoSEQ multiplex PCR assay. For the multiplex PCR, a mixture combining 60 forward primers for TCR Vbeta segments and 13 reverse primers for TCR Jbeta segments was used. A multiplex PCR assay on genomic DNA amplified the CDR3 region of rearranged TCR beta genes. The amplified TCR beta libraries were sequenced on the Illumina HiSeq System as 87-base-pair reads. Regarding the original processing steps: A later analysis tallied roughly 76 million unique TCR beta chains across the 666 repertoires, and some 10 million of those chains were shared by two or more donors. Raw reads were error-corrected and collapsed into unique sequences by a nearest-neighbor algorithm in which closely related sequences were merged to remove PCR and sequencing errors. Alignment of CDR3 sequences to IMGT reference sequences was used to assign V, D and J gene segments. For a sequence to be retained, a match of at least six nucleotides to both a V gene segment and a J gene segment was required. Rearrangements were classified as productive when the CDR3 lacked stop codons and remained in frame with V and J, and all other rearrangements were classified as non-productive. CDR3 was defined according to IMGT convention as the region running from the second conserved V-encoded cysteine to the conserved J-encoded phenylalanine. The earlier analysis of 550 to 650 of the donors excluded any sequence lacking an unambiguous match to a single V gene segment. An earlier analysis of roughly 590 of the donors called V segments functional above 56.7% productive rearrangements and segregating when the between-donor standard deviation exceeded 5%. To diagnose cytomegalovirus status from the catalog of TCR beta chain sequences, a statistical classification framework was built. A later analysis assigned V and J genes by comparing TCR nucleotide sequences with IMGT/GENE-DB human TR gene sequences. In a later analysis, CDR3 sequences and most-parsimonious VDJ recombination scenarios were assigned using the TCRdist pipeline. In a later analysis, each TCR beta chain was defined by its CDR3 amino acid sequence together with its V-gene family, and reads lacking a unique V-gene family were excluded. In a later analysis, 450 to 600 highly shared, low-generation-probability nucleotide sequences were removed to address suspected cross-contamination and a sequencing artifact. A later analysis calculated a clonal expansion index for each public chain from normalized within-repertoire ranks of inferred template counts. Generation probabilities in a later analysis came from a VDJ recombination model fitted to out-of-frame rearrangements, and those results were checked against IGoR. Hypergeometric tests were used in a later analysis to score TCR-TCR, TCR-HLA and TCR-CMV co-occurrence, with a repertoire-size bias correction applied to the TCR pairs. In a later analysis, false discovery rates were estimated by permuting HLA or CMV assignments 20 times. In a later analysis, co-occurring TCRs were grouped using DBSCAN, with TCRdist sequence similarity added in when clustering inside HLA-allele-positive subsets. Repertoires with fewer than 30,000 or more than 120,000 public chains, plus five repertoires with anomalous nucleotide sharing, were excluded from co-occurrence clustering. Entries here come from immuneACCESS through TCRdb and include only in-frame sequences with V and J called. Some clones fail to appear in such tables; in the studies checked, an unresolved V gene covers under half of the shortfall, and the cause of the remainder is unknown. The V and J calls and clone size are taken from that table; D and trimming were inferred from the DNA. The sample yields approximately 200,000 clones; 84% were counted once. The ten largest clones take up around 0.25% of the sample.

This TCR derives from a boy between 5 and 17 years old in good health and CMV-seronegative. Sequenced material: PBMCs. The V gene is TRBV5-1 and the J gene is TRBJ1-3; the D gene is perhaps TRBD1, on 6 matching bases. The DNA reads TGCGCCACCAGGGCTCTAAGACAGGAGGACACCATATATTTT. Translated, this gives CATRALRQEDTIYF.